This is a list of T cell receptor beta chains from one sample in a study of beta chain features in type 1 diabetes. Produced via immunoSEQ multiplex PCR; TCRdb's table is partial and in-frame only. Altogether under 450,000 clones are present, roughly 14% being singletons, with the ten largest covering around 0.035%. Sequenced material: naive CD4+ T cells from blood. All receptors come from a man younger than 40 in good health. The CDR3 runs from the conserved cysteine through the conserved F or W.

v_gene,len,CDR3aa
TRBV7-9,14,CASSNWGGTDTQYF
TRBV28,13,CASSRGTDNEQFF
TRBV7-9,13,CASTDSRRYGYTF
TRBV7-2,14,CASSLASLTDTQYF
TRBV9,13,CASSVTGNNEQFF
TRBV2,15,CASSEVAGGPSEQFF
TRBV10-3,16,CAISGNNKSGANVLTF
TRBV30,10,CAWSQNEQFF
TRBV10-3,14,CAISASTGDNEQFF
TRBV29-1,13,CSVVGAGTGELFF
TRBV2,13,CASSGTGNQPQHF
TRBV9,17,CASSVGPVVAGVHEQFF
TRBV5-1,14,CASSLERLADIQYF
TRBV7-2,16,CASRGPRGRVPGELFF
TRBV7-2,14,CASSLEGNTGELFF
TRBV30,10,CAWFTSVTFF
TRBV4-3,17,CASSQDLSASGYNEQFF
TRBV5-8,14,CASSAQGLYYGYTF
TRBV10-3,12,CAISEADYGYTF
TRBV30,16,CAWSRGSVPGANVLTF
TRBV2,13,CASSEDFGEKLFF
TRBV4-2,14,CASSQLRGAGGYTF
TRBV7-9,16,CASSLQFSGPNTEAFF
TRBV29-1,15,CSVERSARGTDTQYF
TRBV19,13,CASSTGPTGELFF
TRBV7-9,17,CASSPLKQGALGETQYF
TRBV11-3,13,CASSGGPIHEQFF